This T cell receptor (beta chain) was observed in a study of human T cells and chemical hapten exposure listed by TCRdb under 2021. Study-wide context: For sensitization, 2% DPC in acetone was applied to a roughly 2 cm by roughly 2 cm area of upper inner arm skin. The libraries were sequenced as a pool, and the TCR yield per sample differed mostly because of small variations in library volumes within the pool. Around 30 alopecia patients provided blood for TCR sequencing at one to four time points (pre-sensitization, 2, 6 and 24 weeks). Blood samples were taken from patients before sensitization (week 0) and at 2, 6 and about 24 weeks after DPC sensitization. Most of the patients in the cohort were female, and the cohort covered alopecia areata with under or over 50% scalp involvement, alopecia totalis and alopecia universalis. This study followed changes in the peripheral blood TCR repertoire in vivo during primary and secondary sensitization of alopecia patients to the hapten diphenylcyclopropenone (DPC). Patients additionally received weekly therapeutic DPC doses to the scalp throughout the roughly 25-week study period. Patch testing was performed on the upper back with Finn chambers containing 0.01% DPC, and the patch tests were scored after 6 days according to International Contact Dermatitis Research Group standards.

The method was RACE. Sequencing relied on a NextSeq 500. During library preparation, unique molecular identifiers were attached to individual cDNA molecules so that TCRs could be counted quantitatively and reproducibly. Both TCR alpha and TCR beta chains were sequenced from each blood RNA sample. The original methods were these. Samples had a median of about 96,000 TCRs, with a range from roughly 20,000 to 690,600. The Decombinator software suite was used to annotate the V, J and CDR3 of the TCR reads. Every sample was subsampled to the same number of TCRs (28,000) for the PS versus PT1 abundance plots. TCRs were defined as expanded if absent before sensitization and observed at least eight times at the 2-week time point. TCRdb reran the public reads through fastp at Q25 and MiXCR, keeping productive beta chains. Rows with one shared CDR3 protein collapse into an entry with the most common genes and DNA. For this entry, the V and J calls and clone size follow TCRdb and not the study's own pipeline. The sample has tens of thousands of distinct CDR3 sequences on record, roughly a tenth of them singletons. Together, the top ten hold more than 0.85% of the sample.

There are many counts of this clonotype. Its antigen specificity is not known. No much larger clonotype is one base removed from it; base qualities were not supplied. V and J lose 0 bases and 13 bases, and a span of 12 bases separates them. Based on the germline V gene (reference sequence), the CDR1 and CDR2 sequences are LNHNV and YYDKDF. Including the terminal cysteine and phenylalanine, the CDR3 comprises 12 residues. Just the 36-base CDR3 DNA is kept, in frame starting at base 1. Results and caveats for the whole study, not just this receptor: After repeated subsampling, the strength of the expansion versus patch-test correlation and the threshold at which it became significant changed. Patch test score correlated positively with the number of PT1 expanded TCRs, reaching significance at thresholds 8, 16 and 32 but not at 4. Alopecia, a presumed autoimmune disease, was present in all patients, so the immune response of the patients might differ from that of healthy individuals. The number of TCRs above 1 in 1000 frequency did not change with DPC sensitization; there was no evidence of global repertoire structure alterations. Compared with pre-sensitization or healthy control sets, expanded TCRs formed significantly more large CDR3 similarity clusters, which is consistent with antigen-driven responses.

The time point label of this sample denotes: patch test 3, about 24 weeks after DPC sensitization. Interpreted using the paper, the treatment or condition label stands for: therapeutic diphenylcyclopropenone sensitization with weekly scalp DPC. At every patch-test visit, the blood draw took place before the patch test was put on. To be eligible, patients had to be aged 18 to 70, diagnosed with alopecia and judged suitable for DPC therapy, while pregnant patients were excluded. Total RNA was extracted from unfractionated whole blood collected in Tempus Blood RNA tubes. The chain employs TRBV15 and TRBJ1-2, with a weak D call of TRBD1 (6 bases match). Here the sequenced sample was whole blood, taken in connection with sensitization to the hapten diphenylcyclopropenone (DPC). The TCR comes from a woman aged 25 to 39 with alopecia areata. Some clones in this sample may be carry-over from other donors' samples. The bases are TGTGCCACCAGCAGAGATAGGACAGACGCCACCTTC. Protein translation: CATSRDRTDATF.